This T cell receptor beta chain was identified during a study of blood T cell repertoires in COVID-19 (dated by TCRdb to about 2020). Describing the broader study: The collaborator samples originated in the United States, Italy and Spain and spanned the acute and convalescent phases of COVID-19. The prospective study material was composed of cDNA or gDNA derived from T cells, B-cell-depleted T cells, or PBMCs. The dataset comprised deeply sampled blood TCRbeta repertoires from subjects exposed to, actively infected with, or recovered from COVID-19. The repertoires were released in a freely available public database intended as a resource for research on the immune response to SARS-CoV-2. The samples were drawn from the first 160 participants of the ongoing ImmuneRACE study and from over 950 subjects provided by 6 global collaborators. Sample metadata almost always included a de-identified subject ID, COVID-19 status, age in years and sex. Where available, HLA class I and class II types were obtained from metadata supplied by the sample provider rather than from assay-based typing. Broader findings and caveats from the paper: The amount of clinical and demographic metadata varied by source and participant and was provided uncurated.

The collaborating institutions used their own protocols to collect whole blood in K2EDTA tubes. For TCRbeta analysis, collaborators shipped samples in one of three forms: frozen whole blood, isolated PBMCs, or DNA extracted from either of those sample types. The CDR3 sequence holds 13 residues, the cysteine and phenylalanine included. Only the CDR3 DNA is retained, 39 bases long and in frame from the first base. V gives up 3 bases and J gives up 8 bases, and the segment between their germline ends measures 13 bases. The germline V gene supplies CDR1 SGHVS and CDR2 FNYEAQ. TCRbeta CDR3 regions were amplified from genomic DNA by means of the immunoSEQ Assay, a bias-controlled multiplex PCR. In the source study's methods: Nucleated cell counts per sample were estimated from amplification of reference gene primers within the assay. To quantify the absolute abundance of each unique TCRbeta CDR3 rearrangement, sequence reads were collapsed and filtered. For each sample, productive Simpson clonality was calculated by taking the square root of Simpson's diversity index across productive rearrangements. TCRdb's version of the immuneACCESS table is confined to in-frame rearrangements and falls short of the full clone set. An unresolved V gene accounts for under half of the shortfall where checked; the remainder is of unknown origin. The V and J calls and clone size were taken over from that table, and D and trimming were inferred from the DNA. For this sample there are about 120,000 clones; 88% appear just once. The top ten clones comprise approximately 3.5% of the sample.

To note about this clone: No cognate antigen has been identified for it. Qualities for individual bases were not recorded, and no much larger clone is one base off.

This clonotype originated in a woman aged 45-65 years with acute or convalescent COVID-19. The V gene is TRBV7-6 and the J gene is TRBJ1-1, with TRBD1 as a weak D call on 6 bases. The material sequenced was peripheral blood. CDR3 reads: CASSLGVRGEAFF. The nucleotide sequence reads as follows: TGTGCCAGCAGCTTGGGAGTAAGGGGGGAAGCTTTCTTT.